These T cell receptor beta chains were read from a single sample in a study of control samples from healthy donors and cancer patients. The method was immunoSEQ multiplex PCR; TCRdb's version includes in-frame clones alone and lacks a portion of them. The repertoire has approximately 140,000 clones, over 85% of them found once; the top ten carry roughly 12%. The sequenced sample was blood. The receptors were gathered from a man aged 25 to 45 in good health. Both conserved end residues are part of each CDR3. D genes are given only for firm matches. A row's size may be missing; if present it is once, few, many or a size class.

-	few	TRBJ2-1	14	TRBV27	CASSKELTYNEQFF	TGTGCCAGCAGCAAGGAACTCACCTACAATGAGCAGTTCTTC
-	-	TRBJ1-1	14	TRBV3-1/TRBV3-2	CASSPTGWNTEAFF	TGTGCCAGCAGCCCCACAGGGTGGAACACTGAAGCTTTCTTT
-	-	TRBJ1-6	14	TRBV4-1	CASRTQGRDSPLHF	TGCGCCAGCAGAACACAGGGAAGGGATTCACCCCTCCACTTT
-	-	TRBJ1-2	11	TRBV5-6	CASSSGYGYTF	TGTGCCAGCAGCTCCGGCTATGGCTACACCTTC
TRBD1	-	TRBJ1-5	13	TRBV19	CASRDRGLKNQHF	TGTGCCAGCCGGGACAGGGGACTTAAAAACCAGCATTTT
-	-	TRBJ2-1	14	TRBV6-4	CASSFESSYNEQFF	TGTGCCAGCAGTTTTGAGAGCTCCTACAATGAGCAGTTCTTC
-	-	TRBJ2-1	11	TRBV15	CATSRDNEQFF	TGTGCCACCAGCAGGGACAATGAGCAGTTCTTC
-	-	TRBJ2-1	12	TRBV5-6	CASSQTSHEQFF	TGTGCCAGCAGCCAAACTAGCCATGAGCAGTTCTTC
TRBD2	-	TRBJ2-5	15	TRBV7-2	CASGRGAGRMETQYF	TGTGCCAGCGGACGTGGAGCGGGAAGGATGGAGACCCAGTACTTC
TRBD2	-	TRBJ2-5	17	TRBV5-8	CASTGPPTSGREETQYF	TGTGCCAGCACCGGCCCGCCGACTAGCGGGAGGGAAGAGACCCAGTACTTC
-	-	TRBJ2-1	13	TRBV6-6	CASSYGGLVEQFF	TGTGCCAGCAGTTACGGGGGCCTGGTCGAGCAGTTCTTC
-	-	TRBJ2-3	14	TRBV7-2	CASSLRGGTDTQYF	TGTGCCAGCAGTCTGAGAGGTGGCACAGATACGCAGTATTTT
-	-	TRBJ2-7	16	TRBV13	CASSLNRLPSSYEQYF	TGTGCCAGCAGCTTAAACAGGCTCCCTTCCTCCTACGAGCAGTACTTC
-	-	TRBJ1-6	15	TRBV28	CASSHQGLYNSPLHF	TGTGCCAGCAGCCATCAGGGGCTTTATAATTCACCCCTCCACTTT
TRBD2	-	TRBJ2-1	19	TRBV18	CASSPTGTSASNTMMEQFF	TGTGCCAGCTCCCCGACCGGGACTAGCGCATCTAATACAATGATGGAACAGTTCTTC
-	-	TRBJ1-1	16	TRBV6-2/TRBV6-3	CASSQERQQVVTEAFF	TGTGCCAGCAGCCAGGAAAGACAACAGGTGGTCACTGAAGCTTTCTTT
-	-	TRBJ2-3	14	TRBV9	CASSVDGSTDTQYF	TGTGCCAGCAGCGTAGACGGGAGCACAGATACGCAGTATTTT
-	-	TRBJ2-1	14	TRBV7-3	CARGETRDNNEQFF	TGTGCCAGAGGAGAGACTAGGGACAACAATGAGCAGTTCTTC
TRBD1	once	TRBJ2-1	22	TRBV7-3	CASSLNVPETGNFMSSYNEQFF	TGTGCCAGCAGCTTAAATGTCCCCGAGACAGGGAATTTCATGAGCTCCTACAATGAGCAGTTCTTC
TRBD2	-	TRBJ2-3	15	TRBV11-3	CASSRGTSGIDTQYF	TGTGCCAGCAGCCGGGGGACTAGCGGGATAGATACGCAGTATTTT
-	-	TRBJ1-1	14	TRBV11-3	CASSGRWENTEAFF	TGTGCCAGCAGCGGCCGATGGGAGAACACTGAAGCTTTCTTT
TRBD1	-	TRBJ2-3	15	TRBV7-3	CASSFGQGSPDTQYF	TGTGCCAGCAGTTTCGGACAGGGGTCCCCAGATACGCAGTATTTT
-	-	TRBJ1-3	15	TRBV11-2	CASSLILAVGNTIYF	TGTGCCAGCAGCCTTATCTTGGCAGTAGGAAACACCATATATTTT
TRBD1	-	TRBJ1-1	14	TRBV10-3	CAIRQGELNTEAFF	TGTGCCATCCGACAGGGGGAACTAAACACTGAAGCTTTCTTT
-	-	TRBJ2-1	12	TRBV11-3	CASRQGTNEQFF	TGTGCCTCCCGCCAAGGAACTAATGAGCAGTTCTTC
-	-	TRBJ2-1	14	TRBV14	CASSQIRGPNEQFF	TGTGCCAGCAGCCAAATCCGGGGACCTAATGAGCAGTTCTTC
TRBD1	-	TRBJ1-1	15	TRBV11-1	CASRSGQGAGTEAFF	TGTGCCAGCAGGTCGGGACAGGGGGCAGGCACTGAAGCTTTCTTT
TRBD1	-	TRBJ1-2	14	TRBV19	CASSTGTGNYGYTF	TGTGCCAGTAGCACCGGGACAGGCAACTATGGCTACACCTTC
TRBD1	-	TRBJ2-1	16	TRBV9	CASSQGAGRSYNEQFF	TGTGCCAGCAGCCAGGGGGCGGGGCGCTCCTACAATGAGCAGTTCTTC
-	-	TRBJ1-1	17	TRBV11-3	CASSRGRGYGKNTEAFF	TGTGCCAGCAGCCGGGGAAGAGGTTATGGGAAGAACACTGAAGCTTTCTTT
-	-	TRBJ1-5	17	TRBV28	CASGASTGLYSNQPQHF	TGTGCCAGCGGGGCGTCGACGGGATTATATAGCAATCAGCCCCAGCATTTT